The rows below give T cell receptor beta chains drawn from one sample of a study of blood T cell repertoires in COVID-19. Clones were sequenced by immunoSEQ multiplex PCR, and TCRdb holds only the in-frame ones, with some missing. This sample has roughly 120,000 clones, with 87% found just once. Source material: peripheral blood. These receptors originate from a woman aged 50 to 65 with acute or convalescent COVID-19. Both conserved end residues are part of each CDR3. The order of the fields is J gene, clone size, D gene, V gene, CDR3 protein, CDR3 DNA. A D gene is named only where the DNA matches it firmly. The size of a clone is reported for some rows only, either as once, few or many, or as a class for expanded clones.

>TRBJ2-1|.|TRBD2|TRBV19
CASSKGLAGGDEQFF
TGTGCCAGTAGTAAAGGACTAGCGGGGGGGGATGAGCAGTTCTTC
>TRBJ2-5|.|TRBD1|TRBV5-5
CASSSQGAPLETQYF
TGTGCCAGCAGCTCACAGGGGGCGCCGTTAGAGACCCAGTACTTC
>TRBJ2-2|.|.|TRBV10-3
CAISAGANTGELFF
TGTGCCATCAGTGCAGGGGCCAACACCGGGGAGCTGTTTTTT
>TRBJ1-1|.|TRBD1|TRBV6-5
CASRRTGELEAFF
TGTGCCAGCAGGAGGACAGGGGAACTAGAAGCTTTCTTT
>TRBJ1-5|.|TRBD1|TRBV27
CASSSTGTVNQPQHF
TGTGCCAGCAGTTCCACCGGGACAGTTAATCAGCCCCAGCATTTT
>TRBJ2-3|once|TRBD2|TRBV7-3
CASSFGGETDTQYF
TGTGCCAGCAGCTTCGGGGGGGAGACAGATACGCAGTATTTT
>TRBJ2-1|.|TRBD2|TRBV18
CASSPPSGSRVEQFF
TGTGCCAGCTCACCACCAAGCGGGAGTAGGGTTGAGCAGTTCTTC
>TRBJ2-2|.|.|TRBV19
CASRPLLGGGGTGELFF
TGTGCCAGTAGACCTCTCTTGGGAGGGGGGGGCACCGGGGAGCTGTTTTTT
>TRBJ1-6|.|.|TRBV7-2
CASSARTATNSPLHF
TGTGCCAGCAGCGCCAGGACAGCAACTAATTCACCCCTCCACTTT
>TRBJ1-1|.|TRBD1|TRBV18
CASSPPGQLNTEAFF
TGTGCCAGCTCACCCCCGGGACAGCTGAACACTGAAGCTTTCTTT
>TRBJ2-2|.|TRBD1|TRBV30
CAWSAATGPVGELFF
TGTGCCTGGAGCGCAGCGACAGGGCCCGTCGGGGAGCTGTTTTTT
>TRBJ1-3|.|.|TRBV19
CASSTLRQELNTIYF
TGTGCCAGTAGTACCTTGCGACAGGAGCTAAACACCATATATTTT
>TRBJ2-3|.|TRBD2|TRBV6-5
CASSFIAGEGDTQYF
TGTGCCAGCAGTTTTATAGCGGGGGAGGGGGATACGCAGTATTTT
>TRBJ2-2|.|.|TRBV19
CASSPWGGAPGELFF
TGTGCCAGTAGTCCATGGGGCGGGGCCCCCGGGGAGCTGTTTTTT
>TRBJ1-1|.|.|TRBV2
CASSEEAGWKDTEAFF
TGTGCCAGCAGTGAAGAGGCAGGGTGGAAAGACACTGAAGCTTTCTTT
>TRBJ2-1|.|.|TRBV19
CASRLQVSYNEQFF
TGTGCCAGTAGACTACAGGTGTCCTACAATGAGCAGTTCTTC
>TRBJ1-1|once|.|TRBV18
CASSPGHQRTEAFF
TGTGCCAGCTCACCGGGACACCAGAGAACTGAAGCTTTCTTT
>TRBJ1-5|.|.|TRBV12-3/TRBV12-4
CASRAGQQPQHF
TGTGCCAGCAGGGCTGGACAGCAGCCCCAGCATTTT